The present T cell receptor (beta chain) was sequenced within a study of early T cells in non-severe SARS-CoV-2 infection. This clonotype was observed many times. TCRdb called the 5' RACE reads again in MiXCR, with one record for every CDR3 protein. The sample shows 90,000 to 120,000 distinct CDR3 sequences, more than 9.5% of them seen only once. The J segment lost 0 bases and the V segment lost 5 bases, leaving 4 bases of the junction unmatched. There are 16 residues in the CDR3. Per the germline V gene, CDR1 is SEHNR and CDR2 is FQNEAQ (reference sequence). This TCR was recovered from an adult who was a healthcare worker with PCR-confirmed SARS-CoV-2 infection or an uninfected control (not recorded which). The sequencing sample was made of whole blood. The chain has TRBV7-9 and TRBJ2-3, with 11 bases fitting TRBD2. CDR3 loop: CASSHGLAGSTDTQYF. Written as DNA, the CDR3 is TGTGCCAGCAGCCACGGACTAGCGGGCAGCACAGATACGCAGTATTTT.